These 31 T cell receptor beta chains originate from one sample sequenced in a study of T cell repertoires in cytomegalovirus infection. Via MiXCR, TCRdb re-called the reads, giving one row per CDR3 protein. The sample records some 940,000 distinct CDR3 sequences, under 40% being singletons. Antigens for these TCRs are unknown. The sequenced sample was cultured CD8+ T cells from PBMCs, obtained from culture after CMV antigen stimulation. These TCRs come from a human donor in good health (CMV status not recorded). Some clones in this sample may be carry-over from other donors' samples.

This rearrangement joins TRBV7-6 to TRBJ2-2; D may match TRBD1 or TRBD2 (5 bases each). Per the germline V gene, CDR1 is SGHVS and CDR2 is FNYEAQ. The CDR3 is made up of 14 amino acids. V lost 1 base and J lost 6, with 9 bases in between. In nucleotides, the CDR3 is TGTGCCAGCAGCTTAGATGGGGGATCCGGGGAGCTGTTTTTT. It codes for CASSLDGGSGELFF. Looking up the rest from reference TRBV7-6 and TRBJ2-2 gives the full variable domain: GAGVSQSPRYKVTKRGQDVALRCDPISGHVSLYWYRQALGQGPEFLTYFNYEAQQDKSGLPNDRFSAERPEGSISTLTIQRTEQRDSAMYRCASSLDGGSGELFFGEGSRLTVL.

CDR3 loop: CASSPWTTYNEQFF. The CDR3 region has the DNA TGTGCCAGCAGCCCCTGGACAACCTACAATGAGCAGTTCTTC. The chain links TRBV9 to TRBJ2-1; the D gene is possibly TRBD1 (5 bases). CDR1 SGDLS and CDR2 YYNGEE come from the germline V gene. This CDR3 is built from 14 residues. V was pared by 4 bases and J by 2 bases, with 10 bases between.

This clonotype turned up a few times. The rearrangement joins TRBV28 to TRBJ2-2; D uncertain. Germline CDR1 and CDR2: MDHEN and SYDVKM. The CDR3 has 13 residues. The V gene lost 6 bases and the J gene lost 2 bases, with 7 bases spanning the gap. CDR3 in DNA: TGTGCCAGCAGCCGGATAAACACCGGGGAGCTGTTTTTT. Encoded protein: CASSRINTGELFF.

This clonotype has a count of ten or more. The chain combines TRBV7-9 with TRBJ2-7; D is perhaps TRBD1 (6 bases). This CDR3 has 14 residues. Germline loops: CDR1 SEHNR, CDR2 FQNEAQ (reference sequence). V dropped 3 bases and J dropped 1 base, with 10 bases sitting between them. DNA of the CDR3: TGTGCCAGCAGCTTGACAGGAGAGTCCTACGAGCAGTACTTC. This translates into CASSLTGESYEQYF.

This clonotype was detected ten times or more. This chain uses TRBV5-8 with TRBJ2-1; TRBD2 matches 9 bases. This CDR3 is 15 amino acids long. J was trimmed by 7 bases and V by 1 base; bases with no gene match: 6. The germline V gene has CDR1 SGHTS and CDR2 YDEGEE. CDR3 loop: CASSLMASGINEQFF. The CDR3, as DNA: TGTGCCAGCAGCTTGATGGCTAGCGGGATTAATGAGCAGTTCTTC.

The chain joins TRBV27 to TRBJ2-5; no clear D gene. CDR1 and CDR2 from the germline V gene are MNHEY and SMNVEV (reference sequence). The V and J ends lost 5 bases and 5 bases respectively, with 18 bases between them. CDR3 length: 15 residues. The CDR3 sequence is CASSISGPWAETQYF. DNA of the CDR3: TGTGCCAGCAGTATCTCCGGGCCCTGGGCGGAGACCCAGTACTTC.

This chain joins TRBV4-1 and TRBJ2-5; the D is unclear. The CDR3 sequence is 15 residues long. The germline V gene encodes CDR1 MGHRA and CDR2 YSYEKL. Trimming pared 3 bases from V and 5 bases from J, leaving 16 bases between. The CDR3 protein is CASSHLKASAETQYF. DNA for the CDR3: TGCGCCAGCAGCCATTTAAAAGCCAGCGCGGAGACCCAGTACTTC.

V and J are TRBV6-5 and TRBJ1-5; 8 positions match TRBD1. CDR1 and CDR2 from the germline V gene are MNHEY and SVGAGI. There are 15 residues in the CDR3. V lost 8 bases to trimming and J lost 1 base; unmatched junction nucleotides: 7. The CDR3: CASCFRQGSNQPQHF. The CDR3 DNA is TGTGCCAGCTGTTTCCGACAGGGGAGCAATCAGCCCCAGCATTTT.

V is TRBV14 and J is TRBJ2-7, with 8 bases identical to TRBD1. Germline values: CDR1 SGHDN, CDR2 FVKESK. The CDR3 covers 14 residues. The ends lost 5 bases at V and 6 bases at J; junction bases unmatched: 9. Here the CDR3 DNA reads TGTGCCAGCAGCGGACAGGGCCTCTTGGTCGAGCAGTACTTC. It specifies CASSGQGLLVEQYF.

The J gene is TRBJ2-4, the V gene TRBV19; no clear D gene. V lost 3 bases and J lost 8, with 8 bases in between. The CDR3 totals 12 residues. Per the germline V gene, CDR1 is LNHDA and CDR2 is SQIVND (reference sequence). For the CDR3, the DNA is TGTGCCAGTAGTATCGCCCCCGACATTCAGTACTTC. Translation: CASSIAPDIQYF.

This sequence joins TRBV7-2 and TRBJ1-2; TRBD1 aligns across 8 bases. Germline V gene data show CDR1 as SGHTA and CDR2 as FQGNSA. The V segment lost 8 bases and the J segment 6 bases; nucleotides outside the gene matches: 5. The CDR3 has 12 residues. The CDR3 DNA reads as TGTGCCAGCCGGACAGGGTTGGATGGCTACACCTTC. Translation: CASRTGLDGYTF. The full variable domain, with the rest looked up from reference TRBV7-2 and TRBJ1-2, is GAGVSQSPSNKVTEKGKDVELRCDPISGHTALYWYRQSLGQGLEFLIYFQGNSAPDKSGLPSDRFSAERTGGSVSTLTIQRTQQEDSAVYLCASRTGLDGYTFGSGTRLTVV.

This clonotype has only a few counts. The gene calls are TRBV19 and TRBJ2-2, with unresolved D. V lost 3 bases, J lost 0 bases, and 8 bases lay in between. Germline V gene data show CDR1 as LNHDA and CDR2 as SQIVND (reference sequence). The CDR3 covers 15 residues. The CDR3 DNA is TGTGCCAGTAGTATTATTGGGTCGAACACCGGGGAGCTGTTTTTT. Translating gives CASSIIGSNTGELFF.

The V gene is TRBV12-3 or TRBV12-4, the J gene TRBJ2-2, with 9 bases matching TRBD1. V trimming: 5 bases; J trimming: 6 bases; junction bases outside the gene matches: 7. The CDR3 loop spans 15 amino acids. CDR3 coding DNA: TGTGCCAGCAGTCCGGGACAGGGTTTTCCCGGGGAGCTGTTTTTT. As protein: CASSPGQGFPGELFF.

This clonotype was seen a handful of times. This chain joins TRBV27 and TRBJ1-2, with D possibly matching TRBD1 (6 bases). Trimming left V 1 base short and J 0 bases short, with 15 bases between. CDR3 size: 17 residues. Looked up from germline, CDR1 is MNHEY and CDR2 is SMNVEV (reference sequence). The CDR3 sequence: CASSLFPGEGANYGYTF. CDR3 bases: TGTGCCAGCAGTTTATTCCCCGGGGAGGGGGCTAACTATGGCTACACCTTC.

As regards this clonotype: A much larger clone is a single base away; this may be a read error. The chain combines TRBV7-6 with TRBJ1-2; TRBD1 agrees at 8 bases. Trimming removed 5 bases from V and 8 bases from J; junction bases left unmatched: 16. This CDR3 has 16 amino acids. CDR1 SGHVS and CDR2 FNYEAQ come from the germline V gene. The CDR3 reads CASSILPSGQGGGYTF. The CDR3 nucleotides are TGTGCCAGCAGCATTTTACCCAGTGGACAGGGTGGAGGCTACACCTTC.

This clonotype has more than one count but fewer than ten. V and J are TRBV28 and TRBJ2-5, with D unresolved. The germline V gene has CDR1 MDHEN and CDR2 SYDVKM. V lost 6 bases and J 2 bases, leaving 13 bases between the germline ends. The CDR3 has 14 amino acids. The DNA of the CDR3 is TGTGCCAGCAGGCCGAGTCCCACGCAAGAGACCCAGTACTTC. This encodes CASRPSPTQETQYF.

The CDR3 loop is CASSIASGDTQYF. As DNA, the CDR3 is TGTGCCAGCAGCATTGCAAGTGGCGATACGCAGTATTTT. This chain links TRBV9 with TRBJ2-3; D not certain. The ends were cut back, 4 bases at V and 6 bases at J, with 12 bases in the middle. Germline V lookup: CDR1 SGDLS, CDR2 YYNGEE. CDR3 length: 13 residues.

The chain links TRBV19 to TRBJ1-4; D may be TRBD1 (6 bases). The ends were cut back, 4 bases at V and 5 bases at J, with 17 bases in the middle. Germline V lookup: CDR1 LNHDA, CDR2 SQIVND (reference sequence). The length of the CDR3 is 16 residues. CDR3 loop: CASSTGTEGDNEKLFF. The CDR3 DNA reads as TGTGCCAGTAGTACCGGGACGGAGGGGGACAATGAAAAACTGTTTTTT.

The chain carries TRBV14 and TRBJ2-7, with D perhaps given as TRBD1 or TRBD2 (6 bases each). This CDR3 is 15 amino acids long. Deletions cut 1 base from V and 1 base from J, with 11 bases between. The germline V gene has CDR1 SGHDN and CDR2 FVKESK. In DNA form, the CDR3 reads TGTGCCAGCAGCCAAGGAGGGGGAGGTTCCTACGAGCAGTACGTC. It yields the protein CASSQGGGGSYEQYV.

This chain uses TRBV14 with TRBJ2-1; tentatively, D is TRBD2 (5 bases). The CDR3 has 17 amino acids. The germline V gene encodes CDR1 SGHDN and CDR2 FVKESK. Trimming took 0 bases from V and 6 from J, leaving 18 bases between them. The CDR3 reads CASSQDRRQGNANEQFF. Here the CDR3 DNA reads TGTGCCAGCAGCCAAGATAGGAGGCAAGGTAATGCCAATGAGCAGTTCTTC.

This clonotype has only a few counts. J is TRBJ1-1 and V is TRBV6-8; D unresolved. Trimming shortened V by 7 bases and J by 6 bases, and 12 bases separated the two germline ends. This CDR3 region has 12 residues. Germline V gene data show CDR1 as MNHGY and CDR2 as SAAAGT. DNA for the CDR3: TGTGCCAGCACCTCGGCAGAGGCTGAAGCTTTCTTT. Its translation: CASTSAEAEAFF.

This clonotype was picked up a small number of times. The chain carries TRBV6-2 or TRBV6-3 and TRBJ2-1, with TRBD2 matching 7 bases. The J segment lost 2 bases and the V segment lost 4 bases, leaving 8 bases of the junction unmatched. Looked up from germline, CDR1 is MNHEY and CDR2 is SVGEGT. The CDR3 is 16 residues long. CDR3 loop: CASSSRDYNPYNEQFF. The CDR3 nucleotides are TGTGCCAGCAGTTCGCGGGACTACAACCCCTACAATGAGCAGTTCTTC.

The CDR3 region has the DNA TGCAGCGTTGTAGCCTTTGAGCAGTTCTTC. Protein sequence: CSVVAFEQFF. V and J are TRBV29-1 and TRBJ2-1, with D unresolved. This CDR3 is 10 amino acids long. Looked up from germline, CDR1 is SQVTM and CDR2 is ANQGSEA. Trimming removed 4 bases at V and 9 bases at J, with 7 bases between.

The V and J genes are TRBV7-6 and TRBJ1-1; D gene ambiguous. The V gene's germline CDR1 is SGHVS and CDR2 FNYEAQ. V was cut by 1 base and J by 4 bases, with 16 bases left in between. CDR3 size: 16 residues. The CDR3 sequence is CASSLDFASLGTEAFF. In DNA, the CDR3 is TGTGCCAGCAGCTTAGATTTTGCCTCGTTGGGCACTGAAGCTTTCTTT.

This chain joins TRBV14 and TRBJ2-7; D is unclear. This CDR3 region has 13 residues. V was cut by 4 bases and J by 7 bases, with 14 bases left in between. Germline CDR1 reads SGHDN; CDR2 reads FVKESK. The CDR3 DNA reads TGTGCCAGCAGCCCCGGACCCCTGTGGGAGCAGTACTTC. This encodes CASSPGPLWEQYF.

Worth noting for this clonotype: Given a much more abundant clone one base away, this may be a read error. The chain joins TRBV7-8 to TRBJ2-7, with TRBD1 matching 11 bases. The junction had 5 bases not matched to a gene; V was cut back by 3 bases and J by 4 bases. CDR1 SGHVS and CDR2 FQNEAQ come from the germline V gene. This CDR3 spans 15 amino acids. CDR3 loop: CASSLGQGVGYEQYV. Here the CDR3 DNA reads TGTGCCAGCAGCTTGGGACAGGGGGTTGGGTACGAGCAGTACGTC.

The chain carries TRBV11-2 and TRBJ2-7, with D possibly being TRBD2 (5 bases). Germline V gives CDR1 SGHAT, CDR2 FQNNGV. Trimming stripped 6 bases from V and 0 bases from J, with 12 bases between. The CDR3 extends over 14 amino acids. The CDR3 nucleotides are TGTGCCAGCAGTCCTCCGGGGAGCTCCTACGAGCAGTACGTC. Protein: CASSPPGSSYEQYV.

The genes are TRBV6-6 and TRBJ2-1; 9 bases align to TRBD2. Germline values: CDR1 MNHNY, CDR2 SVGAGI (reference sequence). The CDR3 spans 19 residues. After removal of 6 bases from V and 0 bases from J, the junction contained 15 bases not matched to a gene. The CDR3 bases are TGTGCCAGCAGCCTCGAGGGGGCGGGGGGGTACAGCTCCTACAATGAGCAGTTCTTC. It yields the protein CASSLEGAGGYSSYNEQFF.

The genes are TRBV6-6 and TRBJ1-2, with 9 bases matching TRBD1. The CDR3 runs to 13 residues. The germline CDR1 and CDR2 sequences are MNHNY and SVGAGI (reference sequence). Trimming at V came to 5 bases and at J to 7 bases, leaving 5 bases not matched to a gene. This CDR3 is CASSQGTGPGYTF. In DNA, the CDR3 is TGTGCCAGCAGTCAAGGGACAGGGCCTGGCTACACCTTC.

In its sample, this clonotype was seen a few times. V gene TRBV6-5 combines with J gene TRBJ2-7; no clear D. The CDR3 is 15 amino acids. V was trimmed by 7 bases and J by 1 base, leaving 17 bases between them. CDR1 is MNHEY, CDR2 SVGAGI, per germline. This chain's CDR3 is CASNIPTLLSYEQYV. The CDR3 DNA reads TGTGCCAGCAATATTCCTACACTACTATCCTACGAGCAGTACGTC.

This clonotype has just a few counts. The chain couples TRBV4-3 to TRBJ2-2; D gene ambiguous. Germline values: CDR1 LGHNA, CDR2 YSLEER. CDR3 length: 15 residues. Trimming shortened V by 0 bases and J by 3 bases, and 8 bases separated the two germline ends. The CDR3: CASSQDSSYTGELFF. The CDR3 nucleotides are TGCGCCAGCAGCCAAGATTCCTCTTACACCGGGGAGCTGTTTTTT.